This T cell receptor beta chain originates from a study of CD8 T cells in ankylosing spondylitis. Study-level points and caveats: Reported data indicate significant enrichment of disease-linked clones within matched ankylosing spondylitis synovial fluid. Earlier reports found some motif variants in synovial fluid and blood in reactive arthritis.

With 2 bases clipped from V and 9 bases from J, the junction kept 7 bases outside the gene matches. Germline lookup yields CDR1 MNHEY and CDR2 SVGAGI. The CDR3 consists of 15 residues. About this clonotype: Antigen: not known.

Researchers built TCR beta libraries using quantitative 5'-RACE with molecular barcodes. TCRdb re-called the 5' RACE reads with MiXCR, one entry per CDR3 protein. This table holds more than 150,000 distinct CDR3 sequences, roughly 13% found once. The TCR was taken from a female donor with ankylosing spondylitis or in good health (not recorded which). Sequencing was done on a sample of blood, either unsorted or a sorted T cell fraction (not recorded which). The rearrangement joins TRBV6-5 to TRBJ2-1, with 10 bases fitting TRBD1. The DNA for the CDR3 is TGTGCCAGCAGTTACCGGGACAGGGGCACAGGTGAGCAGTTCTTC. This gives the protein CASSYRDRGTGEQFF.